This entry features one TCR beta chain sequence. The treatment: oral pan-JAK inhibitor, 5-10 mg twice daily. The germline V and J ends were trimmed by 2 bases and 3 bases, with 6 bases remaining between them. Germline assignment: CDR1 MNHEY and CDR2 SMNVEV (reference sequence). The CDR3 loop spans 13 amino acids. Isolated RNA was reverse transcribed into cDNA used as the sequencing template. Produced via immunoSEQ multiplex PCR; TCRdb's table is partial and in-frame only. The sample consists of 90,000 to 150,000 clones, approximately 59% of them appearing once. The data stem from a study of CD8+ T cells in alopecia areata.

The specimen comprised CD8+ T cells sorted from blood, sampled at week 4, from a patient treated with tofacitinib. The chain joins TRBV27 to TRBJ2-3, with D tentatively TRBD2 (5 bases). The sequence came from a human donor with alopecia areata. DNA of the CDR3: TGTGCCAGCAGTTTACCGGGGACAGATACGCAGTATTTT. Translated, it gives CASSLPGTDTQYF.